This TCR beta chain came from a study of blood T cell repertoires in COVID-19 (dated by TCRdb to the early 2020s). Background for the entire study: Samples covering the acute and convalescent phases of COVID-19 were provided by collaborators in the United States, Italy and Spain. Samples were obtained from the ongoing ImmuneRACE study (first 160 participants) and from over 1,000 subjects provided by 6 global collaborators. HLA class I and class II types, where available, came from metadata supplied by the sample provider rather than from assay-based typing. Subjects who had been exposed to COVID-19, were actively infected with it, or had recovered from it provided the deeply sampled blood TCRbeta repertoires that made up the dataset. Nearly every sample came with metadata listing a de-identified subject ID, COVID-19 status, age in years and sex. The material from the prospective study consisted of cDNA or gDNA derived from T cells, B-cell-depleted T cells, or PBMCs. The repertoires were released in a freely available public database meant as a resource for research on the immune response to SARS-CoV-2.

Results the study describes overall, beyond this receptor: How much clinical and demographic metadata was included differed by source and by participant, and the metadata was provided uncurated.

Cut back by 1 base and 7 bases, the V and J ends lie 14 bases apart. CDR1 and CDR2 were assigned from the germline V gene (reference sequence) as LGHDT and YNNKEL. The CDR3 measures 14 amino acids from cysteine to phenylalanine. The only DNA kept is the CDR3, 42 bases in frame from the first base. This clone was seen just once. The antigen it binds to is not known. One base away there is no much larger clone; base qualities are not given. Other DNA sequences from this sample encode an identical CDR3 as well. The immunoSEQ Assay, a bias-controlled multiplex PCR, was used to amplify TCRbeta CDR3 regions from genomic DNA. Per the original workflow: Within the assay, amplification of reference gene primers was used to estimate how many nucleated cells each sample contained. To quantify the absolute abundance of each unique TCRbeta CDR3 rearrangement, sequence reads were collapsed and filtered. For each sample, productive Simpson clonality was calculated as the square root of Simpson's diversity index across productive rearrangements. In TCRdb, the immuneACCESS table is reduced to in-frame sequences with V and J assigned. These tables do not hold every clone; where another copy was compared, an unresolved V gene accounts for under half, and the others remain unexplained. V, J and clone size are taken as reported in that table, and D and trimming were inferred from the DNA itself. This sample holds about 170,000 clones; around 83% were observed only once. 7% to 7.5% of the sample goes to the ten largest clones.

The collaborating institutions used their own protocols to collect whole blood in K2EDTA tubes. For TCRbeta analysis, collaborators shipped samples as frozen whole blood, isolated PBMCs, or DNA extracted from either of those sample types. The rearranged chain carries TRBV3-1 (or the pseudogene TRBV3-2) and TRBJ2-7; the D gene is perhaps TRBD2, on 5 matching bases. This clonotype originated in a woman aged 80 or over in a cohort sampled during active or convalescent COVID-19. The sample consisted of peripheral blood. DNA sequence: TGTGCCAGCAGCCAAGGCCTCGCGGGCAGGGAGCAGTACTTC. This sequence encodes CASSQGLAGREQYF.